Below, 11 T cell receptor beta chains from the same sample are listed, as sequenced in a study of technical replicates of blood from several donors. The table came from immunoSEQ multiplex PCR; TCRdb's copy has only in-frame clones and leaves some out. This table holds about 82,000 clones, over 90% found once. Sequencing was carried out using T cells isolated from PBMCs. The receptors here all came from a human donor in good health.

This clone is a singleton in its sample. The rearrangement links TRBV7-2 to TRBJ2-5; D is undetermined. The CDR3 has 16 residues. The V and J ends lost 0 bases and 2 bases respectively, with 13 bases between them. Germline loops: CDR1 SGHTA, CDR2 FQGNSA. CDR3 nucleotide sequence: TGTGCCAGCAGCTTAGCGCATCATCAGCGTCAAGAGACCCAGTACTTC. It codes for CASSLAHHQRQETQYF.

The chain is built from TRBV15 and TRBJ2-1; 8 nucleotides align to TRBD2. V lost 8 bases, J lost 8 bases, and 8 bases stayed unmatched. The CDR3 has 13 residues. Germline V CDR1 and CDR2: LNHNV, YYDKDF (reference sequence). CDR3 in DNA: TGTGCCACCCAATACAGCGGGAGCGATGAGCAGTTCTTC. Translated, it gives CATQYSGSDEQFF.

The CDR3, as DNA: TGTGCCAGCAGCTTAGACCCCACAGGTGGAAAAGAGACCCAGTACTTC. This sequence encodes CASSLDPTGGKETQYF. V gene TRBV7-9 combines with J gene TRBJ2-5, with D tentatively TRBD1 (5 bases). The V gene lost 1 base and the J gene lost 3 bases, with 15 bases spanning the gap. Germline V lookup: CDR1 SEHNR, CDR2 FQNEAQ (reference sequence). The CDR3 runs 16 residues. The whole variable domain, filled in from reference TRBV7-9 and TRBJ2-5, reads DTGVSQNPRHKITKRGQNVTFRCDPISEHNRLYWYRQTLGQGPEFLTYFQNEAQLEKSRLLSDRFSAERPKGSFSTLEIQRTEQGDSAMYLCASSLDPTGGKETQYFGPGTRLLVL.

The chain links TRBV4-1 to TRBJ2-7, with 10 bases matching TRBD1. This CDR3 has 16 residues. Germline V gene sequence: CDR1 MGHRA, CDR2 YSYEKL. V lost 4 bases and J lost 4; bases outside the gene matches: 10. For the CDR3, the DNA is TGCGCCAGCAGCCCGGGACCGGGACAGGGGAGGTACGAGCAGTACTTC. It specifies CASSPGPGQGRYEQYF.

The chain uses TRBV13 and TRBJ1-5, with a tentative D call TRBD1 (5 bases). Between the trimmed V and J ends, which lost 5 bases and 4 bases, there was a span of 6 bases. CDR3 size: 12 residues. Germline V gives CDR1 PRHDT, CDR2 FYEKMQ (reference sequence). Here the CDR3 reads CASSRGNQPQHF. In nucleotides, the CDR3 is TGTGCCAGCAGCCGGGGGAATCAGCCCCAGCATTTT.

This clone has a single count. The genes are TRBV19 and TRBJ2-7, with a weak D call TRBD1 (5 bases). CDR3 length: 14 residues. V shed 5 bases and J shed 6 bases, with 17 bases lying between them. The V gene's germline CDR1 is LNHDA and CDR2 SQIVND (reference sequence). The CDR3 nucleotides read TGTGCCAGTAGTCAAAACCAGGGCGCTGGCGAGCAGTACTTC. Residues: CASSQNQGAGEQYF. The full variable domain, with the rest looked up from reference TRBV19 and TRBJ2-7, is DGGITQSPKYLFRKEGQNVTLSCEQNLNHDAMYWYRQDPGQGLRLIYYSQIVNDFQKGDIAEGYSVSREKKESFPLTVTSAQKNPTAFYLCASSQNQGAGEQYFGPGTRLTVT.

V usage is TRBV30 and J usage is TRBJ2-2, with D perhaps TRBD1 (6 bases). Trimming took 7 bases from V and 6 from J, leaving 15 bases between them. This CDR3 is built from 13 residues. Germline loops: CDR1 GTSNPN, CDR2 SVGIG (reference sequence). The DNA of the CDR3 is TGTGCCTTTGGACAGACTCAAGCCGGGGAGCTGTTTTTT. Residues: CAFGQTQAGELFF.

The V gene is TRBV20-1, the J gene TRBJ2-7; TRBD2 agrees at 8 bases. CDR1 and CDR2 (germline): DFQATT, SNEGSKA (reference sequence). The CDR3 extends over 11 amino acids. Trimming took 8 bases from V and 5 from J; bases not matched to a gene: 5. CDR3 amino acids: CSQGLGNEQYF. DNA for the CDR3: TGCAGTCAGGGACTAGGAAACGAGCAGTACTTC.

The chain recombines TRBV7-9 with TRBJ2-7; possibly TRBD2 for D (6 bases). V gave up 5 bases and J gave up 3 bases, with 11 bases separating them. Germline V gives CDR1 SEHNR, CDR2 FQNEAQ (reference sequence). CDR3 size: 13 residues. CDR3 residues: CASSRGAVYEQYF. Here the CDR3 DNA reads TGTGCCAGCAGCCGCGGGGCAGTCTACGAGCAGTACTTC.

This chain connects TRBV12-5 to TRBJ2-1, with 9 positions matching TRBD1. Per germline, CDR1 LGHNT and CDR2 FRNRAP. The CDR3 runs 11 residues. Trimming at V came to 5 bases and at J to 12 bases, leaving 2 bases not matched to a gene. The CDR3 region is CASGADRGQFF. The CDR3, as DNA: TGTGCTAGTGGTGCGGACAGGGGGCAGTTCTTC.

The V and J genes are TRBV2 and TRBJ2-2; the D gene is possibly TRBD2 (5 bases). There are 15 residues in the CDR3. Germline lookup yields CDR1 SNHLY and CDR2 FYNNEI. The V gene lost 5 bases and the J gene lost 5 bases, with 15 bases spanning the gap. CDR3: CASSYDGTGTGELFF. The DNA of the CDR3 is TGTGCCAGCAGTTACGACGGCACGGGAACCGGGGAGCTGTTTTTT.